This T cell receptor (beta chain) is drawn from a study of cytomegalovirus exposure and HLA in healthy donors. The CDR3 totals 17 residues. Germline-derived CDR1 and CDR2 are SGDLS and YYNGEE. With V trimmed by 0 bases and J by 8 bases, 9 bases remained unmatched. Researchers ran the PCR with 60 Vbeta and 13 Jbeta primers. Clones were sequenced by immunoSEQ multiplex PCR, and TCRdb holds only the in-frame ones, with some missing. The sample consists of about 100,000 clones, 79% of them appearing once. Sequenced input: PBMCs. This rearrangement joins TRBV9 to TRBJ2-1; 12 bases are a match to TRBD2. This clonotype was obtained from a female donor in good health and CMV-seropositive. The CDR3 loop is CASSVDPSGGAKDEQFF. Written as DNA, the CDR3 is TGTGCCAGCAGCGTAGATCCTAGCGGGGGGGCAAAGGATGAGCAGTTCTTC.